This entry concerns a single T cell receptor (beta chain). This entry belongs to a study of OX40 agonist ivuxolimab in advanced cancers. As for the study in general: Dose-escalation patients suffered from hepatocellular carcinoma, melanoma, renal cell or head and neck cancer. Patients were 65% to 85% male with ages roughly 20 to 80, mean 60. Of the patients, three showed partial responses, one with hepatocellular carcinoma and two with cutaneous melanoma.

Peripheral blood came from all dose cohorts at three timepoints. Per germline, CDR1 SGDLS and CDR2 YYNGEE. The CDR3 runs to 13 residues. Trimming left V 3 bases short and J 0 bases short, with 5 bases between. The method was immunoSEQ multiplex PCR; TCRdb's version includes in-frame clones alone and lacks a portion of them. The data contain some 15,000 clones, 80% of them singletons. This specimen consisted of CD4+ or CD8+ T cells sorted from blood, obtained in a trial of the OX40 agonist ivuxolimab. This TCR came from an adult with an advanced solid tumor such as melanoma, head and neck, liver or kidney cancer. The rearrangement links TRBV9 to TRBJ2-3, with D unclear. The CDR3 DNA sequence: TGTGCCAGCAGCGAATGGAGCACAGATACGCAGTATTTT. It yields the protein CASSEWSTDTQYF.